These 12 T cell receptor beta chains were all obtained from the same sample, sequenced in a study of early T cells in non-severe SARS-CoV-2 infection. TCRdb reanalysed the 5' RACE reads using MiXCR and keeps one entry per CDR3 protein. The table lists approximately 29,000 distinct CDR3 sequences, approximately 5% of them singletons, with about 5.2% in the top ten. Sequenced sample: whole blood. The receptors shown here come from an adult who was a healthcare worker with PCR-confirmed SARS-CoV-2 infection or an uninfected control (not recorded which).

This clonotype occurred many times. The CDR3 nucleotides read TGCAGCGTCTCGACAGGACAAGAGACCCAGTACTTC. Amino acid sequence: CSVSTGQETQYF. The chain carries TRBV29-1 and TRBJ2-5; perhaps TRBD1 as D (6 bases). This CDR3 has 12 amino acids. From germline, CDR1 is SQVTM and CDR2 ANQGSEA. V dropped 6 bases and J dropped 2 bases, with 10 bases sitting between them.

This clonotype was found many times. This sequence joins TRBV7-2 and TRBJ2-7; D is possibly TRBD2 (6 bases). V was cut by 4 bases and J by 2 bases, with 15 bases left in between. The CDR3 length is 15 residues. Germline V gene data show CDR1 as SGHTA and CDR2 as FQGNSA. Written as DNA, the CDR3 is TGTGCCAGCAGCTCCCCAGGGCGGGGAACCTACGAGCAGTACTTC. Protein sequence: CASSSPGRGTYEQYF. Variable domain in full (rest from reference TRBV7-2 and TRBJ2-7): GAGVSQSPSNKVTEKGKDVELRCDPISGHTALYWYRQSLGQGLEFLIYFQGNSAPDKSGLPSDRFSAERTGGSVSTLTIQRTQQEDSAVYLCASSSPGRGTYEQYFGPGTRLTVT.

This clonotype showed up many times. CDR3 DNA sequence: TGTGCCAGCAGTTACTCGGGACTACTAGCGGGAGGGCCCCATACGCAGTATTTT. Protein sequence: CASSYSGLLAGGPHTQYF. The chain links TRBV6-5 to TRBJ2-3; 13 nucleotides align to TRBD2. This CDR3 spans 18 amino acids. V trimming: 0 bases; J trimming: 7 bases; junction bases outside the gene matches: 10. Per germline, CDR1 MNHEY and CDR2 SVGAGI.

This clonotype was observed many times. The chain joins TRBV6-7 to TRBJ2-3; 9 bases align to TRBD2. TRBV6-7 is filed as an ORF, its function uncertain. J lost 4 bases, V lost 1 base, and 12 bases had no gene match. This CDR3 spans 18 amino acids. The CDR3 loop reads CASSYWGLAPPRADTQYF. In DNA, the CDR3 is TGTGCCAGCAGTTACTGGGGACTAGCTCCACCTAGGGCAGATACGCAGTATTTT.

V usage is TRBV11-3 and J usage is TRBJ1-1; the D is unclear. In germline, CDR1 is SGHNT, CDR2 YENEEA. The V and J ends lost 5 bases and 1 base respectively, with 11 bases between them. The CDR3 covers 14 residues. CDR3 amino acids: CASSIVRGNTEAFF. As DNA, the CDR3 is TGTGCCAGCAGCATAGTCCGGGGGAACACTGAAGCTTTCTTT.

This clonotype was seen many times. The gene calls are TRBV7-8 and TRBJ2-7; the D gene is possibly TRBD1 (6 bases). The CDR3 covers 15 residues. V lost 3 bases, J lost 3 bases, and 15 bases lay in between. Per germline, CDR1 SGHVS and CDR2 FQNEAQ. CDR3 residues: CASSLQGLTGYEQYF. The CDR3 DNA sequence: TGTGCCAGCAGCTTGCAGGGGCTAACGGGCTACGAGCAGTACTTC.

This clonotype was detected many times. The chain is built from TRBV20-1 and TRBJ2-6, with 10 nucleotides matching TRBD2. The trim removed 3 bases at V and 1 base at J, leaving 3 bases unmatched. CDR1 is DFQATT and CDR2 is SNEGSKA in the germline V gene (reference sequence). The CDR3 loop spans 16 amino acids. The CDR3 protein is CSASSSGSSGANVLTF. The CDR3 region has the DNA TGCAGTGCTAGCTCTAGCGGGAGTTCTGGGGCCAACGTCCTGACTTTC.

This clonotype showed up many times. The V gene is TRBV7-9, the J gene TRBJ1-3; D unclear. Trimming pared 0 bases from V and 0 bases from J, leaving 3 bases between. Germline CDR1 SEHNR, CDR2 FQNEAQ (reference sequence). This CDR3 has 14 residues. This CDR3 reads CASSLAVSGNTIYF. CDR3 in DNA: TGTGCCAGCAGCTTAGCGGTCTCTGGAAACACCATATATTTT.

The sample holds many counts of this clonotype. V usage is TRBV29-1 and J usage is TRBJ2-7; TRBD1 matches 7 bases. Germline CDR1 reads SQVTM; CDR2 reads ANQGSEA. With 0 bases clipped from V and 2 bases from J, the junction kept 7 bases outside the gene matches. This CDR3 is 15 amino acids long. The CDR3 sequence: CSVEDQGTETYEQYF. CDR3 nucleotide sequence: TGCAGCGTTGAAGATCAGGGGACAGAAACCTACGAGCAGTACTTC.

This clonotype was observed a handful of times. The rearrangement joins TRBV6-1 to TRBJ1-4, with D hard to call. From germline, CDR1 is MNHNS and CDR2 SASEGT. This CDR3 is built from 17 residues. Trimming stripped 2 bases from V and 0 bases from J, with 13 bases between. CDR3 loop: CASSEFYKAATNEKLFF. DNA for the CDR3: TGTGCCAGCAGTGAATTCTATAAAGCTGCAACTAATGAAAAACTGTTTTTT.

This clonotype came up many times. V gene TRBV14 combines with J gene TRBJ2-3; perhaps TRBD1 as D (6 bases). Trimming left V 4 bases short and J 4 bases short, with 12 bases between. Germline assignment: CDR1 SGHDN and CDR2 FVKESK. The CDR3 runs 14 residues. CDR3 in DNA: TGTGCCAGCAGCCTACAGGGCGCGTCAGATACGCAGTATTTT. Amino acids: CASSLQGASDTQYF.

The CDR3 reads CAISDRQGGRRSAEAFF. The CDR3 DNA reads TGTGCCATCAGTGATAGGCAGGGGGGCCGAAGATCAGCTGAAGCTTTCTTT. The J gene is TRBJ1-1, the V gene TRBV10-3; TRBD1 aligns across 7 bases. Germline trimming cut 3 bases from V and 6 bases from J; bases unmatched to any gene: 16. The CDR3 covers 17 residues. The V gene's germline CDR1 is ENHRY and CDR2 SYGVKD.